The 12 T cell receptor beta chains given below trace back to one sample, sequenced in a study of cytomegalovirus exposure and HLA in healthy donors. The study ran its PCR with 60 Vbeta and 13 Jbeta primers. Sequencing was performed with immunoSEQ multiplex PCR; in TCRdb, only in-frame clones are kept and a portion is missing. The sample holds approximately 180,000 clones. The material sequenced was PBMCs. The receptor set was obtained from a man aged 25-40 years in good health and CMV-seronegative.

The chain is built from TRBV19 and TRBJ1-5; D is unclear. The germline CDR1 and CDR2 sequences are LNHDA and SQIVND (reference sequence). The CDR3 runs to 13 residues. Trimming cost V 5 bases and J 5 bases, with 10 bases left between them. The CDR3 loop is CASSDPGYQPQHF. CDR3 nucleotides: TGTGCCAGTAGTGATCCCGGGTATCAGCCCCAGCATTTT. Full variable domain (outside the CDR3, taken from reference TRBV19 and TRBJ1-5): DGGITQSPKYLFRKEGQNVTLSCEQNLNHDAMYWYRQDPGQGLRLIYYSQIVNDFQKGDIAEGYSVSREKKESFPLTVTSAQKNPTAFYLCASSDPGYQPQHFGDGTRLSIL.

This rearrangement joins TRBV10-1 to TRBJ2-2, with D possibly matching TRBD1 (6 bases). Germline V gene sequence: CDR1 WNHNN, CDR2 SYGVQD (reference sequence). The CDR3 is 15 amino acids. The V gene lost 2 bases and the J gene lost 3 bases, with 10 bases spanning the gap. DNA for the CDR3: TGCGCCAGCAGTGAGAGGTCAGGGGACACCGGGGAGCTGTTTTTT. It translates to CASSERSGDTGELFF.

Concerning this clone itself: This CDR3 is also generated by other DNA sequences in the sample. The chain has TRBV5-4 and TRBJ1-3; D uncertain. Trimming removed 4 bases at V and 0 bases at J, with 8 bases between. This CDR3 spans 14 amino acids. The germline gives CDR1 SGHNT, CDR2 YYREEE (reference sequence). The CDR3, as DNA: TGTGCCAGCAGCACTAGGGACTCTGGAAACACCATATATTTT. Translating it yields CASSTRDSGNTIYF.

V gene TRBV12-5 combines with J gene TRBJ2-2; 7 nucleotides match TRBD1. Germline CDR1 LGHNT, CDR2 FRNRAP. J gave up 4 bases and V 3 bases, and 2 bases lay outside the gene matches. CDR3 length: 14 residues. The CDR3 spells CASGLGGSTGELFF. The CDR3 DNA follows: TGTGCTAGTGGTTTAGGGGGCAGCACCGGGGAGCTGTTTTTT.

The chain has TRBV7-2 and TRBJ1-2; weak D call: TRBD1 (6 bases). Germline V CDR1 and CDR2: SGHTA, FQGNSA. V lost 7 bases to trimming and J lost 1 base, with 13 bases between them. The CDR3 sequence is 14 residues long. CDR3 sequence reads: CASTTQGSNYGYTF. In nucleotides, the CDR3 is TGTGCCAGCACCACACAGGGTAGTAACTATGGCTACACCTTC.

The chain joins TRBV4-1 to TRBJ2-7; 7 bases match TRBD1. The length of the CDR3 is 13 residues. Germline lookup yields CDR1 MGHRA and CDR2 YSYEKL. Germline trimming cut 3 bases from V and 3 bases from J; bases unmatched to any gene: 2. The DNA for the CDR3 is TGCGCCAGCAGCCATGGGACAGACTACGAGCAGTACTTC. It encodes CASSHGTDYEQYF.

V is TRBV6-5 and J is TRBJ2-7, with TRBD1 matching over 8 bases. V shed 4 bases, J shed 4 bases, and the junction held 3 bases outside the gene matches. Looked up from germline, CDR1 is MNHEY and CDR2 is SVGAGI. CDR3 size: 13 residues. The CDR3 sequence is CASSLQGVYEQYF. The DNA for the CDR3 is TGTGCCAGCAGTTTACAGGGGGTATACGAGCAGTACTTC.

This CDR3 is CASSSGRQGPHGYTF. CDR3 coding DNA: TGTGCCAGCAGCTCTGGGAGACAGGGCCCCCATGGCTACACCTTC. V is TRBV5-5 and J is TRBJ1-2, with 7 bases aligning to TRBD1. Germline CDR1 and CDR2: SGHKS and YYEKEE (reference sequence). The CDR3 consists of 15 residues. The ends lost 3 bases at V and 6 bases at J; junction bases unmatched: 11.

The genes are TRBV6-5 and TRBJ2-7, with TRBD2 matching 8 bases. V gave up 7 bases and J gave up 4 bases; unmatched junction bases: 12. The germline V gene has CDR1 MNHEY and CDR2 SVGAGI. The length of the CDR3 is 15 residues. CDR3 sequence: CASTPSAGGDYEQYF. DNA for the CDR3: TGTGCCAGCACTCCCTCGGCGGGGGGAGATTACGAGCAGTACTTC.

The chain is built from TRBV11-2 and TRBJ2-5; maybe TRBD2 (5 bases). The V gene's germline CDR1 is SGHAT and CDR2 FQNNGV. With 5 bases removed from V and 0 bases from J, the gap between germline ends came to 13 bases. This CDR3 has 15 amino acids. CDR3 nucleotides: TGTGCCAGCAGCAAAAGCGGTCAGTACCAAGAGACCCAGTACTTC. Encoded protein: CASSKSGQYQETQYF.

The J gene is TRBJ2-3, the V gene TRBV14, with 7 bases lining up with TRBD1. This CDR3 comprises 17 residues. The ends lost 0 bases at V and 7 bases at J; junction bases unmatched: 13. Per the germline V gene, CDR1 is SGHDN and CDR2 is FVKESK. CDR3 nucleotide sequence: TGTGCCAGCAGCCAAGATACCCGGACAGGCGACGCGAATACGCAGTATTTT. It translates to CASSQDTRTGDANTQYF.

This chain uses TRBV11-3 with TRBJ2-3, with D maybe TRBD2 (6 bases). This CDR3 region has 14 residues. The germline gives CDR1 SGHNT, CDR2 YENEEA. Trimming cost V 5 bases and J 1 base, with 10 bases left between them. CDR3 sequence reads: CASSRGGGTDTQYF. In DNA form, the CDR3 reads TGTGCCAGCAGCCGGGGAGGCGGCACAGATACGCAGTATTTT.